This T cell receptor (beta chain) is drawn from a study of shared clonotypes between healthy human individuals. Generated by immunoSEQ multiplex PCR, the TCRdb table keeps only in-frame clones and is missing some. The sample contains 2,100,000 or so clones, approximately 96% of which appear only once. Both subsets, CD45RA+ naive and CD45RA-negative memory, were split from the CD4+ cells. V lost 6 bases to trimming and J lost 7 bases; unmatched junction nucleotides: 9. Germline CDR1 reads SGHRS; CDR2 reads YFSETQ. This CDR3 is built from 13 residues. This chain joins TRBV5-1 and TRBJ1-1; TRBD1 aligns across 7 bases. Sequencing was performed on naive CD4+ T cells sorted from blood. Subset defined: CD45RA+ positively selected. This sequence originates from a man aged 18 to 29 in good health. CDR3 nucleotides: TGCGCCAGCACCCCAGGGGGATTTGGTGAAGCTTTCTTT. It specifies CASTPGGFGEAFF.